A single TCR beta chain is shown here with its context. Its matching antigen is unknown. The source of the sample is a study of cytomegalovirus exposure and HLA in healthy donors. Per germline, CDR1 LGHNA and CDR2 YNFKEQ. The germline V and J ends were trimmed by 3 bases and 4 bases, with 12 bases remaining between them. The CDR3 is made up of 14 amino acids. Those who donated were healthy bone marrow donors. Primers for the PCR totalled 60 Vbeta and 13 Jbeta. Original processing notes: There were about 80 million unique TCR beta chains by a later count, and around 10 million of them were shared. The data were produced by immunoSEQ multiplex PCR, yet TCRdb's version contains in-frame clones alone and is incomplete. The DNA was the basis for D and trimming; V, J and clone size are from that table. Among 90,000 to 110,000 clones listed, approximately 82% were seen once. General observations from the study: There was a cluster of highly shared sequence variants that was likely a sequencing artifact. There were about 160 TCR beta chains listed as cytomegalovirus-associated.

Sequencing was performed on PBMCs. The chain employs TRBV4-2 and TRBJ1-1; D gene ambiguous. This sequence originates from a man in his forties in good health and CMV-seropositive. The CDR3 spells CASSQFGRATEAFF. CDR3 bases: TGTGCCAGCAGCCAGTTCGGTCGAGCCACTGAAGCTTTCTTT.